This passage covers 16 T cell receptor beta chains from one sample sequenced in a study of blood T cell repertoires in COVID-19. TCRdb's copy holds only in-frame clones and misses some; the assay was immunoSEQ multiplex PCR. The sample has 65,000 to 100,000 clones, under 90% seen once; the top ten hold roughly 13%. The sequenced sample consisted of peripheral blood. The source of these receptors is a human donor in a cohort sampled during active COVID-19.

In its sample, this clone was seen a few times. This chain uses TRBV30 with TRBJ1-2, with no clear D. Trimming stripped 5 bases from V and 3 bases from J, with 13 bases between. In germline, CDR1 is GTSNPN, CDR2 SVGIG (reference sequence). The CDR3 is 13 amino acids. The chain's CDR3 is CAWSSQSDYGYTF. The CDR3 DNA reads TGTGCCTGGTCGTCACAGTCCGACTATGGCTACACCTTC.

The chain employs TRBV7-9 and TRBJ2-2; TRBD2 matches 9 bases. Germline V gene lookup returns CDR1 SEHNR and CDR2 FQNEAQ (reference sequence). The CDR3 length is 19 residues. With 5 bases clipped from V and 4 bases from J, the junction kept 17 bases outside the gene matches. The CDR3 protein is CASSPFLELAGRSTGELFF. The CDR3 nucleotides read TGTGCCAGCAGCCCGTTTCTTGAACTAGCGGGTCGAAGCACCGGGGAGCTGTTTTTT.

The rearrangement joins TRBV5-4 to TRBJ2-7; 7 nucleotides align to TRBD1. This CDR3 contains 15 residues. CDR1 SGHNT and CDR2 YYREEE come from the germline V gene (reference sequence). The ends lost 3 bases at V and 4 bases at J; junction bases unmatched: 10. In nucleotides, the CDR3 is TGTGCCAGCAGCTCCCCCGGTGACAGGGTTTACGAGCAGTACTTC. The encoded protein is CASSSPGDRVYEQYF.

The V gene is TRBV7-9, the J gene TRBJ2-5; 8 nucleotides align to TRBD1. Germline lookup yields CDR1 SEHNR and CDR2 FQNEAQ (reference sequence). The CDR3 runs to 18 residues. V was clipped by 2 bases and J by 5 bases; unmatched bases: 16. In nucleotides, the CDR3 is TGTGCCAGCAGCTTATACGGGTTTGGTCAGGGGGCGCCGGAGACCCAGTACTTC. Translating it yields CASSLYGFGQGAPETQYF.

The chain links TRBV2 to TRBJ2-5, with D tentatively TRBD2 (6 bases). Trimming removed 7 bases from V and 5 bases from J, with 14 bases in between. This CDR3 has 13 residues. Germline V lookup: CDR1 SNHLY, CDR2 FYNNEI. The CDR3 sequence: CASTPLSGETQYF. The CDR3 DNA reads TGTGCCAGCACCCCACTCAGCGGGGAGACCCAGTACTTC.

This chain connects TRBV10-1 to TRBJ2-1; D is ambiguous. Germline assignment: CDR1 WNHNN and CDR2 SYGVQD (reference sequence). V lost 2 bases, J lost 9 bases, and 11 bases lay in between. This CDR3 has 13 amino acids. This CDR3 is CASSERSEAEQFF. DNA for the CDR3: TGCGCCAGCAGTGAGAGAAGTGAGGCTGAGCAGTTCTTC.

V is TRBV18 and J is TRBJ1-1, with 7 bases matching TRBD1. The junction had 11 bases not matched to a gene; V was cut back by 4 bases and J by 0 bases. In germline, CDR1 is KGHSH, CDR2 LQKENI. The length of the CDR3 is 17 residues. Here the CDR3 reads CASSLKWDSIMNTEAFF. The CDR3 DNA reads TGTGCCAGCTCACTTAAATGGGACAGCATTATGAACACTGAAGCTTTCTTT.

The chain uses TRBV20-1 and TRBJ2-7; 10 bases agree with TRBD2. Germline CDR1 DFQATT, CDR2 SNEGSKA (reference sequence). This CDR3 region has 15 residues. V shed 3 bases and J 1 base; nucleotides not matched to a gene: 6. CDR3: CSASRRLAGSYEQYF. CDR3 in DNA: TGCAGTGCTAGTCGGAGACTAGCGGGTTCCTACGAGCAGTACTTC.

This clone was detected only once. This sequence joins TRBV6-2 or TRBV6-3 and TRBJ2-7; TRBD2 agrees at 16 bases. The CDR3 totals 17 residues. Germline CDR1 is MNHEY and CDR2 is SVGEGT. Trimming removed 5 bases from V and 6 bases from J; junction bases left unmatched: 10. CDR3 protein: CASSRSGTSGGALEQYF. In nucleotides, the CDR3 is TGTGCCAGCAGTAGATCCGGGACTAGCGGGGGGGCCCTCGAGCAGTACTTC.

J is TRBJ2-3 and V is TRBV6-5; maybe TRBD1 (6 bases). Per the germline V gene, CDR1 is MNHEY and CDR2 is SVGAGI. Trimming took 11 bases from V and 4 from J, leaving 16 bases between them. This CDR3 comprises 13 residues. CDR3 sequence reads: CAYRVDGADTQYF. Written as DNA, the CDR3 is TGTGCCTACAGGGTCGACGGTGCAGATACGCAGTATTTT.

The V gene is TRBV2, the J gene TRBJ1-6, with 8 nucleotides matching TRBD1. The germline gives CDR1 SNHLY, CDR2 FYNNEI. The CDR3 length is 14 residues. The junction had 7 bases not matched to a gene; V was cut back by 6 bases and J by 9 bases. The chain's CDR3 is CASSGQGISSPLHF. Written as DNA, the CDR3 is TGTGCCAGCAGCGGACAGGGCATTAGTTCACCCCTCCACTTT. The entire variable domain, with the rest obtained from reference TRBV2 and TRBJ1-6, is as follows: EPEVTQTPSHQVTQMGQEVILRCVPISNHLYFYWYRQILGQKVEFLVSFYNNEISEKSEIFDDQFSVERPDGSNFTLKIRSTKLEDSAMYFCASSGQGISSPLHFGNGTRLTVT.

The chain links TRBV7-8 to TRBJ2-7; TRBD1 matches at 8 bases. Unmatched junction bases numbered 5, after V lost 1 base and J lost 6 bases. From germline, CDR1 is SGHVS and CDR2 FQNEAQ. The CDR3 extends over 14 amino acids. CDR3 nucleotide sequence: TGTGCCAGCAGCTTAGAAGGCAGGGGGCGCGAGCAGTACTTC. Translated: CASSLEGRGREQYF.

The chain carries TRBV7-9 and TRBJ2-5; D not resolved. Germline CDR1 SEHNR, CDR2 FQNEAQ (reference sequence). V lost 5 bases, J lost 4 bases, and 8 bases lay in between. The CDR3 consists of 12 residues. CDR3 in amino acids: CASSQLAETQYF. CDR3 nucleotide sequence: TGTGCCAGCAGCCAATTGGCAGAGACCCAGTACTTC.

The chain carries TRBV21-1 and TRBJ1-2; no check of the table's D call, TRBD1, against the DNA was made. TRBV21-1 is noted as a pseudogene. The CDR3 is 13 amino acids. CDR3 loop: CASSIRVGYGYTF. CDR3 DNA: TGTGCCAGCAGCATCAGGGTCGGCTATGGCTACACCTTC.

This clone was counted a single time. CDR3 nucleotide sequence: TGCGCCAGCAGCTTGGTCGCAGGGACCTACAATGAGCAGTTCTTC. This gives the protein CASSLVAGTYNEQFF. This rearrangement joins TRBV5-1 to TRBJ2-1, with D possibly matching TRBD1 (5 bases). V was cut by 0 bases and J by 2 bases, with 9 bases left in between. This CDR3 spans 15 amino acids. Per germline, CDR1 SGHRS and CDR2 YFSETQ.

This clone was found once. The CDR3 sequence is CASSPSSGVGAFF. CDR3 sequence (DNA): TGTGCCAGCAGCCCAAGTTCGGGGGTCGGAGCTTTCTTT. The V gene is TRBV7-9, the J gene TRBJ1-1; D possibly corresponds to TRBD1 (5 bases). The CDR3 consists of 13 residues. Germline V lookup: CDR1 SEHNR, CDR2 FQNEAQ (reference sequence). The germline V and J ends were trimmed by 5 bases and 10 bases, with 17 bases remaining between them.